The clone carrying this T cell receptor (beta chain) was detected once. Its antigen is still unknown. Donation came from healthy HIV-negative adults that had no recent acute infections or vaccinations. CDR1 and CDR2 (germline): MRHNA, SNTAGT. With 0 bases removed from V and 6 bases from J, the gap between germline ends came to 18 bases. The CDR3 totals 17 residues. The data were obtained in a study of shared clonotypes between healthy human individuals. Whole-study context: For every donor, three CD4 naive, three CD4 memory, two CD8 naive and one CD8 memory plates were used.

General study findings and limits: Donor clonotype sharing was expected to depend on sequencing depth.

Here immunoSEQ multiplex PCR was the method, and the copy in TCRdb shows in-frame clones only, minus some. Among over 1.4 million clones listed, roughly 96% were seen once. This TCR was recovered from a young man in good health. Material for sequencing was naive CD4+ T cells sorted from blood. Subset noted: CD45RA+ positively selected. The V gene is TRBV6-4, the J gene TRBJ2-1, with unresolved D. The CDR3, as DNA: TGTGCCAGCAGTGACTCACCTAGGCCACTGCGTTCCAATGAGCAGTTCTTC. Translation: CASSDSPRPLRSNEQFF.